A single sample is the source of the 6 T cell receptor beta chains below, sequenced in a study of CD8 T cells in ankylosing spondylitis. Whole-study findings and limits: There was a TCR beta motif, made of eight highly homologous variants, that appeared characteristic of ankylosing spondylitis blood.

These receptors are not linked to any known antigen. One entry per CDR3 protein, called by TCRdb with MiXCR from the 5' RACE reads. Counted here are 200,000 to 250,000 distinct CDR3 sequences, around 18% occurring once; the ten biggest clones make up roughly 42%. Source material: blood, either unsorted or a sorted T cell fraction (not recorded which). The receptors were gathered from a male donor with ankylosing spondylitis.

The chain uses TRBV7-9 and TRBJ1-4; 9 bases fit TRBD1. The CDR3 is 14 residues long. Losses at the gene ends were 2 bases for V and 6 bases for J; bases not matched to a gene: 1. Germline values: CDR1 SEHNR, CDR2 FQNEAQ (reference sequence). CDR3 loop: CASSLWDRDEKLFF. For the CDR3, the DNA is TGTGCCAGCAGCTTATGGGACAGGGATGAAAAACTGTTTTTT.

The chain combines TRBV6-5 with TRBJ1-2; D unclear. The germline V gene has CDR1 MNHEY and CDR2 SVGAGI. Trimming cost V 0 bases and J 4 bases, with 12 bases left between them. The CDR3 is 15 residues long. This chain's CDR3 is CASSYSPGPSYGYTF. Here the CDR3 DNA reads TGTGCCAGCAGTTACTCACCCGGACCCTCCTATGGCTACACCTTC.

The rearrangement joins TRBV7-9 to TRBJ1-1; D remains unclear. V lost 2 bases to trimming and J lost 0 bases, with 10 bases between them. This CDR3 has 15 residues. Germline V gives CDR1 SEHNR, CDR2 FQNEAQ (reference sequence). This CDR3 reads CASSLKVGMNTEAFF. CDR3 DNA sequence: TGTGCCAGCAGCTTAAAGGTGGGCATGAACACTGAAGCTTTCTTT.

This clonotype occurred a few times. The chain employs TRBV5-5 and TRBJ2-7; D is unresolved. Trimming removed 2 bases from V and 3 bases from J, with 12 bases in between. CDR1 and CDR2 from the germline V gene are SGHKS and YYEKEE (reference sequence). CDR3 length equals 14 residues. Here the CDR3 DNA reads TGTGCCAGCAGCTTAATCCGCAGAGACTACGAGCAGTACTTC. It specifies CASSLIRRDYEQYF.

This clonotype was seen at least ten times. The chain joins TRBV29-1 to TRBJ1-1; 7 bases align to TRBD1. Looked up from germline, CDR1 is SQVTM and CDR2 is ANQGSEA. The CDR3 is 15 amino acids. V shed 3 bases, J shed 0 bases, and the junction held 7 bases outside the gene matches. CDR3 in amino acids: CSVDGEGAMNTEAFF. The CDR3 bases are TGCAGCGTTGATGGAGAGGGGGCCATGAACACTGAAGCTTTCTTT. The full variable domain, completed using reference TRBV29-1 and TRBJ1-1, is SAVISQKPSRDICQRGTSLTIQCQVDSQVTMMFWYRQQPGQSLTLIATANQGSEATYESGFVIDKFPISRPNLTFSTLTVSNMSPEDSSIYLCSVDGEGAMNTEAFFGQGTRLTVV.

This clonotype was observed many times. The V gene is TRBV7-9, the J gene TRBJ1-6; D gene unclear. The CDR3 covers 13 residues. Per the germline V gene, CDR1 is SEHNR and CDR2 is FQNEAQ (reference sequence). V was cut by 5 bases and J by 9 bases, with 11 bases left in between. CDR3: CASSIEGSSPLHF. CDR3 sequence (DNA): TGTGCCAGCAGCATAGAGGGTAGTTCACCCCTCCACTTT. Supplemented by reference TRBV7-9 and TRBJ1-6, the full variable domain reads DTGVSQNPRHKITKRGQNVTFRCDPISEHNRLYWYRQTLGQGPEFLTYFQNEAQLEKSRLLSDRFSAERPKGSFSTLEIQRTEQGDSAMYLCASSIEGSSPLHFGNGTRLTVT.